This T cell receptor beta chain was recovered during a study of cytotoxic CD8 clonotypes in ibrutinib-treated CLL. Study-wide findings and caveats: Clonality increased with ibrutinib response but returned toward baseline at progression. Pretreatment clonality was elevated relative to age-matched healthy donors and paralleled circulating CD8+ T-cell counts. With treatment, public clonotypes, which were uncommon, either contracted or remained stable.

The assay was immunoSEQ multiplex PCR, and TCRdb's table has in-frame clones only and misses some. The sample records about 49,000 clones, 53% being singletons. Germline values: CDR1 SNHLY, CDR2 FYNNEI. The CDR3 sequence is 15 residues long. The J segment lost 0 bases and the V segment lost 3 bases, leaving 4 bases of the junction unmatched. To note about this clone: Its antigen remains unknown.

The V and J genes are TRBV2 and TRBJ1-1; 7 nucleotides line up with TRBD1. Here the sequenced sample was PBMCs, taken after 12 months of ibrutinib treatment. The sequence was obtained from a human donor with chronic lymphocytic leukemia. The CDR3 reads CASSETDRMNTEAFF. Written as DNA, the CDR3 is TGTGCCAGCAGTGAGACGGACAGGATGAACACTGAAGCTTTCTTT. The full variable domain, completed using reference TRBV2 and TRBJ1-1, is EPEVTQTPSHQVTQMGQEVILRCVPISNHLYFYWYRQILGQKVEFLVSFYNNEISEKSEIFDDQFSVERPDGSNFTLKIRSTKLEDSAMYFCASSETDRMNTEAFFGQGTRLTVV.